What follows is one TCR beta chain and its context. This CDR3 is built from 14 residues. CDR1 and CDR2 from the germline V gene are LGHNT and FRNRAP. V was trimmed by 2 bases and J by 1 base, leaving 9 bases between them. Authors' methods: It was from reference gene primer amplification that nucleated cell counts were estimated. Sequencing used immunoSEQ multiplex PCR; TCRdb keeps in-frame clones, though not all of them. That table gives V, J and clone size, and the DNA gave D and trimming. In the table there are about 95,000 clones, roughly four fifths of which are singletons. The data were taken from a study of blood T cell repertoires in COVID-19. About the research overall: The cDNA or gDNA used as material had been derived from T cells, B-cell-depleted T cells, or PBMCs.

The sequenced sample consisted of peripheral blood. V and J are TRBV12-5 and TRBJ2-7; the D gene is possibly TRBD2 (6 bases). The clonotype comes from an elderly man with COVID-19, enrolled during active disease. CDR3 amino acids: CASGLHGGSYEQYF. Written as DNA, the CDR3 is TGTGCTAGTGGTTTGCATGGAGGGTCCTACGAGCAGTACTTC.